Shown below are 12 T cell receptor beta chains from a single sample sequenced in a study of shared clonotypes between healthy human individuals. TCRdb keeps only in-frame clones here, not all; method: immunoSEQ multiplex PCR. The table records about 1.5 million clones, nearly 99% of them present only once. Specimen: naive CD4+ T cells sorted from blood. Sample subset: CD45RA+ positively selected. The receptors here all came from a man under 40 in good health.

This sequence joins TRBV21-1 and TRBJ2-7; the DNA was not compared with TRBD2, the D call given in the table. TRBV21-1 is labeled a pseudogene. The CDR3 extends over 19 amino acids. This CDR3 is CASSKGSGGSGRVAYEQYF. The CDR3 nucleotides are TGTGCCAGCAGCAAAGGGAGTGGGGGTAGCGGGAGGGTCGCCTACGAGCAGTACTTC.

The V call is TRBV6-1, the J call TRBJ2-7; a weak D match, TRBD1 (6 bases). Germline loops: CDR1 MNHNS, CDR2 SASEGT. V was clipped by 11 bases and J by 1 base, with 18 bases between them. The CDR3 contains 14 residues. This chain's CDR3 is CAGSDRTFSYEQYF. Written as DNA, the CDR3 is TGTGCCGGTTCAGACAGGACCTTTTCCTACGAGCAGTACTTC.

This chain links TRBV19 with TRBJ2-2; TRBD1 matches 8 bases. Unmatched junction bases numbered 4, after V lost 3 bases and J lost 1 base. This CDR3 is 16 amino acids long. The V gene's germline CDR1 is LNHDA and CDR2 SQIVND (reference sequence). CDR3 nucleotide sequence: TGTGCCAGTAGTATGCGGACAGGGAGGAACACCGGGGAGCTGTTTTTT. This translates into CASSMRTGRNTGELFF.

This chain joins TRBV27 and TRBJ2-7, with 12 bases fitting TRBD2. Trimming cost V 5 bases and J 0 bases; bases outside gene matches: 8. Germline V gives CDR1 MNHEY, CDR2 SMNVEV (reference sequence). The CDR3 extends over 17 amino acids. CDR3 nucleotides: TGTGCCAGCAGTCTAGTCGGACTAGCGGGAAACTCCTACGAGCAGTACTTC. It yields the protein CASSLVGLAGNSYEQYF.

The J gene is TRBJ2-7, the V gene TRBV11-1; no clear D. V was clipped by 5 bases and J by 6 bases, with 17 bases between them. Germline V gives CDR1 SGHAT, CDR2 FQDESV (reference sequence). The CDR3 spans 14 residues. CDR3 sequence: CASSQDLYPSEQYF. CDR3 nucleotide sequence: TGTGCCAGCAGCCAAGACCTATACCCCTCCGAGCAGTACTTC.

The CDR3 region is CASSLRGSYNEQFF. In DNA form, the CDR3 reads TGCGCCAGCTCCTTGAGGGGCTCCTACAATGAGCAGTTCTTC. The rearrangement links TRBV5-1 to TRBJ2-1; D tentatively fits TRBD1 or TRBD2 (5 bases each). This CDR3 has 14 amino acids. Germline lookup yields CDR1 SGHRS and CDR2 YFSETQ. V shed 7 bases and J shed 0 bases, with 11 bases lying between them.

The rearrangement joins TRBV7-9 to TRBJ2-7; 9 nucleotides align to TRBD1. Germline CDR1 reads SEHNR; CDR2 reads FQNEAQ (reference sequence). The V segment lost 4 bases and the J segment 6 bases; nucleotides outside the gene matches: 4. This CDR3 has 13 residues. The CDR3 DNA follows: TGTGCCAGCAGCTCAACAGGGGGCTCCGAGCAGTACTTC. Its protein is CASSSTGGSEQYF.

The V gene is TRBV4-2, the J gene TRBJ2-7, with 8 bases lining up with TRBD2. V was pared by 4 bases and J by 0 bases, with 5 bases of the junction left unmatched. Germline V gene sequence: CDR1 LGHNA, CDR2 YNFKEQ. This CDR3 has 15 residues. CDR3 bases: TGTGCCAGCAGCCCCCAACTAGCGGCCTCCTACGAGCAGTACTTC. This encodes CASSPQLAASYEQYF.

The chain uses TRBV7-2 and TRBJ2-6; D might be TRBD1 or TRBD2, each matching 5 bases. V dropped 7 bases and J dropped 1 base, with 8 bases sitting between them. Germline CDR1 reads SGHTA; CDR2 reads FQGNSA. The CDR3 consists of 14 residues. This chain's CDR3 is CASTWGSGANVLTF. The CDR3 nucleotides are TGTGCCAGCACCTGGGGGTCTGGGGCCAACGTCCTGACTTTC.

The chain links TRBV4-1 to TRBJ1-2, with D hard to call. The length of the CDR3 is 14 residues. Germline loops: CDR1 MGHRA, CDR2 YSYEKL. Trimming removed 2 bases at V and 4 bases at J, with 11 bases between. For the CDR3, the DNA is TGCGCCAGCAGCCAACAAGAGGGTAGCTATGGCTACACCTTC. Encoded protein: CASSQQEGSYGYTF.

The gene calls are TRBV5-5 and TRBJ2-7; perhaps TRBD2 as D (5 bases). The CDR3 covers 14 residues. CDR1 is SGHKS, CDR2 YYEKEE, per germline (reference sequence). V shed 2 bases and J shed 7 bases, with 16 bases lying between them. The CDR3 region has the DNA TGTGCCAGCAGCTTCATCCGGGATCGGGAAGAGCAGTACTTC. Its translation is CASSFIRDREEQYF.

The V call is TRBV4-2, the J call TRBJ2-7; a possible D gene is TRBD2 (5 bases). In germline, CDR1 is LGHNA, CDR2 YNFKEQ. This CDR3 comprises 16 residues. Trimming stripped 0 bases from V and 5 bases from J, with 17 bases between. CDR3 nucleotide sequence: TGTGCCAGCAGCCAAGAAGTAGCTAGCCGAGCGGACGAGCAGTACTTC. Its protein is CASSQEVASRADEQYF.